These 18 T cell receptor beta chains originate from one sample sequenced in a study of T cell repertoires in cytomegalovirus infection. One entry per CDR3 protein results from TCRdb running MiXCR on the reads. The sample yields approximately 390,000 distinct CDR3 sequences, about 35% seen once. No antigen has been assigned to these receptors. The sample was cultured PBMCs, taken from culture after CMV antigen stimulation. Every receptor here comes from a human donor in good health (CMV status not recorded). Some clones in this sample may be carry-over from other donors' samples.

This clonotype was counted many times. This chain links TRBV7-6 with TRBJ2-1; 11 bases agree with TRBD2. V lost 7 bases and J lost 1; bases outside the gene matches: 9. Germline values: CDR1 SGHVS, CDR2 FNYEAQ. The CDR3 spans 17 residues. CDR3 residues: CASNDVPSGRSYNEQFF. CDR3 bases: TGTGCCAGCAACGACGTCCCTAGCGGGAGGTCCTACAATGAGCAGTTCTTC.

This clonotype occurred a few times. The chain uses TRBV5-4 and TRBJ1-1; 11 bases align to TRBD1. This CDR3 comprises 15 residues. Unmatched junction bases numbered 6, after V lost 4 bases and J lost 4 bases. Germline lookup yields CDR1 SGHNT and CDR2 YYREEE (reference sequence). As DNA, the CDR3 is TGTGCCAGCAGCGCTCACGGGACAGGGGGCACTGAAGCTTTCTTT. This sequence encodes CASSAHGTGGTEAFF.

V and J are TRBV4-1 and TRBJ1-5; D is unclear. The CDR3 has 15 residues. The ends were cut back, 2 bases at V and 4 bases at J, with 12 bases in the middle. Germline CDR1 reads MGHRA; CDR2 reads YSYEKL. In nucleotides, the CDR3 is TGCGCCAGCAGCCAACCTGACGGCAGAAATCAGCCCCAGCATTTT. This sequence encodes CASSQPDGRNQPQHF.

This clonotype was counted only a few times. The chain is built from TRBV27 and TRBJ2-1, with 9 bases aligning to TRBD2. With V trimmed by 4 bases and J by 9 bases, 10 bases remained unmatched. The CDR3 length is 15 residues. Germline V CDR1 and CDR2: MNHEY, SMNVEV (reference sequence). The CDR3 DNA sequence: TGTGCCAGCAGTTCCGCTAGCGGGATTAAGGGTGAGCAGTTCTTC. Translated: CASSSASGIKGEQFF.

V gene TRBV4-2 combines with J gene TRBJ1-5, with D maybe TRBD1 (5 bases). This CDR3 comprises 15 residues. Trimming took off 6 bases at V and 6 bases at J, with 18 bases between the two ends. CDR1 is LGHNA, CDR2 YNFKEQ, per germline. The CDR3 protein is CASSTGGVGRQPQHF. CDR3 DNA sequence: TGTGCCAGCAGTACCGGGGGGGTCGGGCGTCAGCCCCAGCATTTT.

This chain uses TRBV20-1 with TRBJ1-2; 9 bases are shared with TRBD1. This CDR3 has 12 residues. J lost 5 bases, V lost 6 bases, and 4 bases had no gene match. Germline CDR1 DFQATT, CDR2 SNEGSKA (reference sequence). CDR3 amino acids: CSARTGVYGYTF. CDR3 DNA: TGCAGTGCCCGGACAGGGGTTTATGGCTACACCTTC.

The sample holds a few counts of this clonotype. The chain is built from TRBV7-2 and TRBJ1-2; D is undetermined. V was pared by 1 base and J by 14 bases, with 11 bases between. Germline loops: CDR1 SGHTA, CDR2 FQGNSA. This CDR3 contains 11 residues. In DNA form, the CDR3 reads TGTGCCAGCAGCTTAGACCTGCTGGATACCTTC. It yields the protein CASSLDLLDTF.

This clonotype was counted a few times. The junction departs from germline at one end; a sequencing error may be responsible. V is TRBV15 and J is TRBJ2-3, with a weak D call TRBD2 (6 bases). Germline V gene data show CDR1 as LNHNV and CDR2 as YYDKDF (reference sequence). The CDR3 length is 18 residues. CDR3 nucleotides: TGTGCCACCAGCAGAGAAGGTCTGGCGGGATTGGTCACAAATACGCAGTATTTT. Translated, it gives CATSREGLAGLVTNTQYF.

This clonotype was counted only a few times. The rearrangement joins TRBV29-1 to TRBJ2-2, with 9 bases aligning to TRBD1. The CDR3 has 13 amino acids. The V gene's germline CDR1 is SQVTM and CDR2 ANQGSEA. CDR3 sequence reads: CSAQTGGTGELFF. CDR3 bases: TGCAGTGCCCAGACAGGGGGAACCGGGGAGCTGTTTTTT.

The chain links TRBV14 to TRBJ1-2, with 8 bases matching TRBD1. This CDR3 is 13 amino acids long. Germline loops: CDR1 SGHDN, CDR2 FVKESK. The J segment lost 8 bases and the V segment lost 4 bases, leaving 6 bases of the junction unmatched. The CDR3 is CASSPRTGNGYTF. In DNA form, the CDR3 reads TGTGCCAGCAGCCCCCGGACAGGGAACGGCTACACCTTC.

This clonotype was detected only a few times. The CDR3 loop is CASRPSAAAYSNQPQHF. CDR3 nucleotide sequence: TGTGCCAGCAGACCGTCCGCGGCAGCTTATAGCAATCAGCCCCAGCATTTT. The J gene is TRBJ1-5, the V gene TRBV28; no reliable D call. CDR1 is MDHEN, CDR2 SYDVKM, per germline. CDR3 length equals 17 residues. Trimming cost V 6 bases and J 0 bases, with 18 bases left between them.

This clonotype came up a few times. The chain couples TRBV6-2 or TRBV6-3 to TRBJ2-7, with a weak D call TRBD2 (5 bases). This CDR3 contains 13 residues. Trimming cost V 5 bases and J 4 bases, with 12 bases left between them. CDR1 is MNHEY and CDR2 is SVGEGT in the germline V gene. Here the CDR3 DNA reads TGTGCCAGCAGTCGGGGTGGGCCTTACGAGCAGTACGTC. Its translation: CASSRGGPYEQYV.

This clonotype was seen a handful of times. V is TRBV6-1 and J is TRBJ2-7, with TRBD1 matching 9 bases. Per the germline V gene, CDR1 is MNHNS and CDR2 is SASEGT. CDR3 length equals 15 residues. V dropped 7 bases and J dropped 0; count of bases not matched to a gene: 7. Written as DNA, the CDR3 is TGTGCCAGCAAGACGGGACAGGGAAGCTCCTACGAGCAGTACTTC. Protein product: CASKTGQGSSYEQYF.

The chain links TRBV7-6 to TRBJ1-2; no clear D. V was shortened by 5 bases and J by 2 bases, with 12 bases between the two germline ends. The germline CDR1 and CDR2 sequences are SGHVS and FNYEAQ. This CDR3 has 14 residues. The CDR3 coding sequence is TGTGCCAGCAGCCGTGCAGGTTTAAACTATGGCTACACCTTC. Protein product: CASSRAGLNYGYTF.

This clonotype turned up a few times. V is TRBV18 and J is TRBJ1-3; D not resolved. With 3 bases removed from V and 0 bases from J, the gap between germline ends came to 12 bases. Germline CDR1 and CDR2: KGHSH and LQKENI. The CDR3 covers 16 residues. CDR3 sequence (DNA): TGTGCCAGCTCACCCCAGACTGAGAGCTCTGGAAACACCATATATTTT. Protein product: CASSPQTESSGNTIYF. Looking up the rest from reference TRBV18 and TRBJ1-3 gives the full variable domain: NAGVMQNPRHLVRRRGQEARLRCSPMKGHSHVYWYRQLPEEGLKFMVYLQKENIIDESGMPKERFSAEFPKEGPSILRIQQVVRGDSAAYFCASSPQTESSGNTIYFGEGSWLTVV.

The rearrangement uses TRBV7-2 and TRBJ2-2; 10 bases map to TRBD2. J lost 7 bases, V lost 5 bases, and 13 bases had no gene match. This CDR3 has 17 amino acids. Germline V gives CDR1 SGHTA, CDR2 FQGNSA. CDR3 region: CASSRIPSGSGIGELFF. DNA for the CDR3: TGTGCCAGCAGCCGGATCCCTAGCGGGAGTGGGATCGGGGAGCTGTTTTTT. The whole variable domain, filled in from reference TRBV7-2 and TRBJ2-2, reads GAGVSQSPSNKVTEKGKDVELRCDPISGHTALYWYRQSLGQGLEFLIYFQGNSAPDKSGLPSDRFSAERTGGSVSTLTIQRTQQEDSAVYLCASSRIPSGSGIGELFFGEGSRLTVL.

This chain uses TRBV28 with TRBJ2-7; the match to TRBD2 covers 8 bases. The CDR3 sequence is 14 residues long. Germline trimming cut 6 bases from V and 5 bases from J; bases unmatched to any gene: 9. Germline CDR1 and CDR2: MDHEN and SYDVKM. DNA of the CDR3: TGTGCCAGCAGCACCGGGACTAGTGTACACGAGCAGTACTTC. This sequence encodes CASSTGTSVHEQYF. The variable domain in full, with the rest retrieved from reference TRBV28 and TRBJ2-7, is DVKVTQSSRYLVKRTGEKVFLECVQDMDHENMFWYRQDPGLGLRLIYFSYDVKMKEKGDIPEGYSVSREKKERFSLILESASTNQTSMYLCASSTGTSVHEQYFGPGTRLTVT.

The chain couples TRBV19 to TRBJ1-3; D not certain. Trimming took 10 bases from V and 2 from J, leaving 15 bases between them. Per the germline V gene, CDR1 is LNHDA and CDR2 is SQIVND (reference sequence). The CDR3 totals 14 residues. DNA for the CDR3: TGTGCCACGACCGGGCCTCCACCTGGAAACACCATATATTTT. It is translated as CATTGPPPGNTIYF.